Listed below are T cell receptor beta chains from one sample, sequenced in a study of beta chain features in type 1 diabetes. Sequencing used immunoSEQ multiplex PCR; TCRdb keeps in-frame clones, though not all of them. The sample carries 150,000 to 200,000 clones, roughly 10% recorded once. Material: central memory CD4+ T cells from blood. Every receptor here comes from a woman in her 30s with type 1 diabetes. The CDR3 runs from the conserved cysteine through the conserved F or W. D genes are given only for firm matches. Clone size is given for some rows only: seen once, a few or many times, or a class if the clone is expanded.

TRBV7-9 | - | few | CATMGEVTEAFF
TRBV20-1 | - | - | CSAQQGDGYTF
TRBV4-1 | - | - | CASTPGSGDYGYTF
TRBV10-3 | TRBD1 | - | CAISDHTGVGRAYTF
TRBV30 | - | once | CAWSVTSSGELFF
TRBV5-4 | TRBD2 | - | CASSPVGTSGMNTQYF
TRBV6-1 | TRBD1 | - | CASSEIWDRQETQYF
TRBV2 | TRBD2 | few | CASSDLRGGIDTQYF
TRBV5-6 | TRBD2 | few | CASSSGGLADQETQYF
TRBV19 | TRBD1 | few | CASSIIGTASTDTQYF
TRBV6-6 | - | few | CASSPYNEQFF
TRBV2 | - | - | CASTGRAEVNEQFF
TRBV7-9 | - | few | CASSLAVGRNTDTQYF
TRBV28 | - | few | CASTVADYGYTF
TRBV7-9 | TRBD2 | few | CASSLVGSGGSYEQYF
TRBV2 | - | - | CASSDVWGDYGYTF
TRBV6-1 | - | - | CASSEWRDQPQHF
TRBV19 | - | few | CASSLDRSTDTQYF
TRBV28 | TRBD1 | - | CAAGDRVNQPQHF
TRBV19 | TRBD2 | few | CASTPGLAYNEQFF
TRBV4-2 | - | few | CASSQNPTVLQETQYF
TRBV15 | - | - | CATSIRRGVSTDTQYF
TRBV2 | TRBD2 | few | CASRGGSRTDTQYF
TRBV5-1 | - | - | CASSLSNEQFF
TRBV28 | TRBD2 | few | CASRLAGNSYEQYF
TRBV7-8 | - | few | CASSLGGLKGYTF
TRBV25-1 | - | - | CASSDRAGLYEAFF
TRBV7-6 | TRBD2 | - | CASSFTSGYNEQFF
TRBV10-3 | - | few | CAISPDSVYGYTF
TRBV14 | - | once | CASSLRRAGELFF
TRBV28 | TRBD1 | few | CASSLWDGRGLLSNQPQHF
TRBV11-1 | TRBD1 | few | CASSWDRTNYGYTF
TRBV29-1 | TRBD2 | few | CSVAGTTNGNEQFF
TRBV28 | TRBD2 | - | CASRPVAGGETQYF
TRBV2 | - | many | CASSRGTTEAFF
TRBV19 | TRBD2 | few | CASRIYGTRDTGELFF
TRBV28 | TRBD2 | - | CASIRGGTSTYEQYF
TRBV5-4 | TRBD2 | few | CASSSAGLADNEQFF
TRBV6-1 | - | - | CASSDRGNTEAFF